These T cell receptor beta chains were read from a single sample in a study of T cells in localized non-small cell lung cancer. The method was immunoSEQ multiplex PCR; TCRdb's version includes in-frame clones alone and lacks a portion of them. Of approximately 43,000 clones detected, 88% appear once; the ten largest clones hold about 2.5%. The source material was peripheral blood, sampled before any cancer treatment. Receptors were obtained from a female donor over 55 with stage I squamous cell lung carcinoma. Both conserved end residues are part of each CDR3. For some rows the clone size is stated as once, few or many, or as a class when expanded; others skip it.

CDR3aa: CASSARQGNTEAFF
j_gene: TRBJ1-1
abundance: NA
v_gene: TRBV7-2

CDR3aa: CASILGGPYEQCF
j_gene: TRBJ2-7
abundance: NA
v_gene: TRBV10-1

CDR3aa: CASSEVLRTEAFF
j_gene: TRBJ1-1
abundance: NA
v_gene: TRBV25-1

CDR3aa: CASSGGLAGPPDAYEQYF
j_gene: TRBJ2-7
abundance: NA
v_gene: TRBV7-9

CDR3aa: CASSQGWGSGNNEQFF
j_gene: TRBJ2-1
abundance: NA
v_gene: TRBV4-3

CDR3aa: CAISADRDYGYTF
j_gene: TRBJ1-2
abundance: NA
v_gene: TRBV10-3

CDR3aa: CASRRTGSTDTQYF
j_gene: TRBJ2-3
abundance: NA
v_gene: TRBV19

CDR3aa: CASSSSPYHEQYF
j_gene: TRBJ2-7
abundance: NA
v_gene: TRBV5-1

CDR3aa: CASTATAAPRAEAFF
j_gene: TRBJ1-1
abundance: NA
v_gene: TRBV19

CDR3aa: CASSTTGTGANVLTF
j_gene: TRBJ2-6
abundance: NA
v_gene: TRBV5-1

CDR3aa: CASSSPGLTSGTPDNEQFF
j_gene: TRBJ2-1
abundance: once
v_gene: TRBV27

CDR3aa: CASSTLDRGRSYEQYF
j_gene: TRBJ2-7
abundance: NA
v_gene: TRBV6-6

CDR3aa: CASSSMTALASTDTQYF
j_gene: TRBJ2-3
abundance: NA
v_gene: TRBV5-1

CDR3aa: CASSQGPLASTNSYEQYF
j_gene: TRBJ2-7
abundance: NA
v_gene: TRBV4-1

CDR3aa: CASSQEKGAGNTIYF
j_gene: TRBJ1-3
abundance: NA
v_gene: TRBV4-1

CDR3aa: CASSLAPGQGGQETQYF
j_gene: TRBJ2-5
abundance: NA
v_gene: TRBV5-4

CDR3aa: CASSLQGGPYGYTF
j_gene: TRBJ1-2
abundance: NA
v_gene: TRBV5-6

CDR3aa: CASSLLTSGSTDTQYF
j_gene: TRBJ2-3
abundance: NA
v_gene: TRBV7-8

CDR3aa: CASSPGTKNNEQFF
j_gene: TRBJ2-1
abundance: once
v_gene: TRBV18

CDR3aa: CATSRDRRAGEAFF
j_gene: TRBJ1-1
abundance: few
v_gene: TRBV15

CDR3aa: CARSLREGHEQYF
j_gene: TRBJ2-7
abundance: NA
v_gene: TRBV5-3

CDR3aa: CASALAGAYEQYF
j_gene: TRBJ2-7
abundance: once
v_gene: TRBV19

CDR3aa: CASSLKPGTDYEQYF
j_gene: TRBJ2-7
abundance: NA
v_gene: TRBV11-3

CDR3aa: CSVDPESTGGPGGELFF
j_gene: TRBJ2-2
abundance: once
v_gene: TRBV29-1

CDR3aa: CASSEAGTGLYGYTF
j_gene: TRBJ1-2
abundance: few
v_gene: TRBV6-1

CDR3aa: CSVEISGGARWETQYF
j_gene: TRBJ2-5
abundance: NA
v_gene: TRBV29-1

CDR3aa: CASSQELAVAYEQYF
j_gene: TRBJ2-7
abundance: NA
v_gene: TRBV4-2

CDR3aa: CASSLQTGLNTEAFF
j_gene: TRBJ1-1
abundance: once
v_gene: TRBV6-1

CDR3aa: CASSLSRGQPQHF
j_gene: TRBJ1-5
abundance: NA
v_gene: TRBV5-8

CDR3aa: CASSESLDTQYF
j_gene: TRBJ2-3
abundance: NA
v_gene: TRBV5-1

CDR3aa: CASSLSEVPAGTF
j_gene: TRBJ1-2
abundance: NA
v_gene: TRBV5-6

CDR3aa: CASSPQDPNQPQHF
j_gene: TRBJ1-5
abundance: NA
v_gene: TRBV6-1

CDR3aa: CASSEGGSYNEQFF
j_gene: TRBJ2-1
abundance: NA
v_gene: TRBV10-1

CDR3aa: CASSLRPAYGYTF
j_gene: TRBJ1-2
abundance: NA
v_gene: TRBV27

CDR3aa: CASSPTPGGTGELFF
j_gene: TRBJ2-2
abundance: NA
v_gene: TRBV7-6

CDR3aa: CASRGQGAQVEAFF
j_gene: TRBJ1-1
abundance: few
v_gene: TRBV19

CDR3aa: CAISAASGTYEQYF
j_gene: TRBJ2-7
abundance: NA
v_gene: TRBV10-3